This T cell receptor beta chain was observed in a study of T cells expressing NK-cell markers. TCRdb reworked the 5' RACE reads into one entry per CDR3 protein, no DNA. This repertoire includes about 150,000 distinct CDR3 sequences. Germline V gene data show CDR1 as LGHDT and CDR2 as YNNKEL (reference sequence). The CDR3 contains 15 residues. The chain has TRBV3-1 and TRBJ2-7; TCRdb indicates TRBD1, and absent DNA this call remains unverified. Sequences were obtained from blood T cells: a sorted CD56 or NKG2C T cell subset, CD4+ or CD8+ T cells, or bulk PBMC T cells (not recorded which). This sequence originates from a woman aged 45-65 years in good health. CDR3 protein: CASSLGQGGFYEQYF.